The source of this TCR beta chain is a study of T cells in Graves' hyperthyroidism and ophthalmopathy. General study points: A median around 5.9 months before onset, the model predicted ophthalmopathy.

RNA transcripts yielded amplified TCR beta CDR3 regions. TCR CDR3 underwent first-round RT-PCR with the HTBI primer set. TCRdb processed the multiplex PCR reads anew with MiXCR; each CDR3 protein has one entry. The profile shows about 570,000 distinct CDR3 sequences, 46% of them singletons. Clinical symptoms, serum thyroxine, TRAb, thyroid ultrasound and orbital computed tomography informed diagnoses. The CDR3 is 13 residues long. V was clipped by 6 bases and J by 8 bases; unmatched bases: 6. The germline V gene has CDR1 SGHVS and CDR2 FQNEAQ. This clonotype turned up a few times. Its cognate antigen is unknown.

Sequences were obtained from peripheral blood or thyroid tissue (not recorded which). The gene calls are TRBV7-8 and TRBJ1-4, with 7 bases matching TRBD1. This TCR derives from an adult woman with Graves' disease, either hyperthyroidism or ophthalmopathy (not recorded which). The CDR3: CASSVQGVEKLFF. The CDR3 coding sequence is TGTGCCAGCAGTGTGCAGGGGGTAGAAAAACTGTTTTTT.